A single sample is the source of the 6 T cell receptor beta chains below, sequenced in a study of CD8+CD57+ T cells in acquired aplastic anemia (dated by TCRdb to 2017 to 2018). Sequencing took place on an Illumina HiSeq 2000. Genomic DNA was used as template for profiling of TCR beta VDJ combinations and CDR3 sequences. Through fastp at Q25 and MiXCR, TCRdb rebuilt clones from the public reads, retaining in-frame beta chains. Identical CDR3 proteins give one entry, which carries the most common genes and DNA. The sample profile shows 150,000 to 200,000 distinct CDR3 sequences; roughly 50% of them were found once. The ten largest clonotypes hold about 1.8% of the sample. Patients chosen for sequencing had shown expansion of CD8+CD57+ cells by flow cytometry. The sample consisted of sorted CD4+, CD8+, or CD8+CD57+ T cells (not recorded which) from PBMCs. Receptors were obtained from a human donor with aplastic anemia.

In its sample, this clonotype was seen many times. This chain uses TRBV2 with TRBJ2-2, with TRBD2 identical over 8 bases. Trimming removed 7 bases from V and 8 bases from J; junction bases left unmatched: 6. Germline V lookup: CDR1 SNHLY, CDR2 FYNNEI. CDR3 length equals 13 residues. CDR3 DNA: TGTGCCAGCACCTCGGGACTAGGAGGGGAGCTGTTTTTT. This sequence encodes CASTSGLGGELFF.

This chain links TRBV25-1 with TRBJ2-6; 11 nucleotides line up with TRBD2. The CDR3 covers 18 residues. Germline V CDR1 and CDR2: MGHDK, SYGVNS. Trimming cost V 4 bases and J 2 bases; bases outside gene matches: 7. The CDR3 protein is CASSGDSGRVPGANVLTF. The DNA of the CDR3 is TGTGCCAGCAGTGGAGATAGCGGGAGGGTCCCTGGGGCCAACGTCCTGACTTTC.

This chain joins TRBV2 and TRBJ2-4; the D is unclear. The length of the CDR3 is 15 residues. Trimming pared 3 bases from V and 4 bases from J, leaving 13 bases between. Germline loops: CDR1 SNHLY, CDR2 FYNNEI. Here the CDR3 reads CASSDKEAGKNIQYF. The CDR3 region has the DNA TGTGCCAGCAGTGATAAAGAGGCTGGAAAAAACATTCAGTACTTC.

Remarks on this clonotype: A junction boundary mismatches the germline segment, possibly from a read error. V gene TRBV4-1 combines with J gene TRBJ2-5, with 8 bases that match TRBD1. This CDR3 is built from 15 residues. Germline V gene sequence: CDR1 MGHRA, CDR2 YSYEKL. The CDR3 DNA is TGCGCCAGCAGCCAAGAAGGACAGGGCGGAGAGGCCCAGTACTTC. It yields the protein CASSQEGQGGEAQYF.

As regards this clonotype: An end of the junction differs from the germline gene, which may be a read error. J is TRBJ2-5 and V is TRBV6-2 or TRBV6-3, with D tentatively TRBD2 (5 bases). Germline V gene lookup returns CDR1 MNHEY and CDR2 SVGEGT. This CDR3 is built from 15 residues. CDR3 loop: CASRYTEGRKETQCF. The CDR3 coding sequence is TGTGCCAGCAGATACACCGAGGGCAGAAAAGAGACCCAGTGCTTC.

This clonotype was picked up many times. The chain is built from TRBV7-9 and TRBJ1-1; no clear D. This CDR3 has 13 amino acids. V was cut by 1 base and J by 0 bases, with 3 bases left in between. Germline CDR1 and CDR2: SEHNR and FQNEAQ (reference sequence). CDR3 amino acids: CASSLGMNTEAFF. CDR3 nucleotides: TGTGCCAGCAGCTTAGGTATGAACACTGAAGCTTTCTTT.